Reported below is one T cell receptor beta chain. This specimen belongs to a study of CD8 T cells in Susac syndrome. TCR beta from blood CD8+ and CD4+ T cells was sequenced. FACS was used to enrich TEMRA cells, whereas the CD8+ and CD4+ T cells were obtained by negative isolation. Random hexamers were used to reverse transcribe roughly 0.5 to 1 ug of RNA. Amplification of TCR beta CDR3 was carried out by immunoSEQ multiplex PCR, which covered 54 Vbeta and 13 Jbeta segments. TCRdb processed the immunoSEQ multiplex PCR reads anew with MiXCR; each CDR3 protein has one entry. The repertoire holds approximately 150,000 distinct CDR3 sequences, with approximately 93% as singletons. CDR1 MGHRA and CDR2 YSYEKL come from the germline V gene. V was clipped by 0 bases and J by 4 bases, with 12 bases between them. This CDR3 region has 15 residues.

Sequencing was performed on CD4+ T cells from PBMCs. The chain links TRBV4-1 to TRBJ1-2, with D perhaps matching TRBD1 (6 bases). This clonotype was sampled from a human donor with multiple sclerosis. CDR3 amino acids: CASSQEGHGIYGYTF. The CDR3 DNA reads TGCGCCAGCAGCCAAGAGGGACACGGGATCTATGGCTACACCTTC.